This T cell receptor (beta chain) was profiled in a study of vaccination and CD4 T cells after COVID-19. For the study at large: The convalescents included six males and four females, and among them two were Hispanic while seven were Caucasian. Two mRNA vaccine doses were given, either BNT162b2 or mRNA-1273.

With the Oncomine TCR Beta short-read assay, DNA from cultured CD4+ T cells was sequenced. DNA came from CD4+ T cells after culture. Using its own MiXCR run on the PCR reads, TCRdb lists one record per CDR3 protein. The table lists tens of thousands of distinct CDR3 sequences, about 40% of them singletons, with roughly an eighth in the top ten. Treatment meaning: approximately 9-day PBMC culture with coronavirus spike peptide pools or control peptides (ViraFEST assay). Of note for this clonotype: The antigen is not known.

Trimming removed 5 bases from V and 5 bases from J; junction bases left unmatched: 19. Germline-derived CDR1 and CDR2 are SGHVS and FQNEAQ. This CDR3 has 18 amino acids. The sequence was collected from a human donor who had recovered from COVID-19. The specimen sequenced was CD4+ T cells from blood, cultured in vitro. The chain has TRBV7-8 and TRBJ2-5; 8 positions agree with TRBD2. In DNA form, the CDR3 reads TGTGCCAGCAGCCCCGGGAGGTGGAGCGGGGGCTCTTGGGAGACCCAGTACTTC. Protein: CASSPGRWSGGSWETQYF. Based on the CDR3 plus reference TRBV7-8 and TRBJ2-5, the full variable domain is GAGVSQSPRYKVAKRGQDVALRCDPISGHVSLFWYQQALGQGPEFLTYFQNEAQLDKSGLPSDRFFAERPEGSVSTLKIQRTQQEDSAVYLCASSPGRWSGGSWETQYFGPGTRLLVL.